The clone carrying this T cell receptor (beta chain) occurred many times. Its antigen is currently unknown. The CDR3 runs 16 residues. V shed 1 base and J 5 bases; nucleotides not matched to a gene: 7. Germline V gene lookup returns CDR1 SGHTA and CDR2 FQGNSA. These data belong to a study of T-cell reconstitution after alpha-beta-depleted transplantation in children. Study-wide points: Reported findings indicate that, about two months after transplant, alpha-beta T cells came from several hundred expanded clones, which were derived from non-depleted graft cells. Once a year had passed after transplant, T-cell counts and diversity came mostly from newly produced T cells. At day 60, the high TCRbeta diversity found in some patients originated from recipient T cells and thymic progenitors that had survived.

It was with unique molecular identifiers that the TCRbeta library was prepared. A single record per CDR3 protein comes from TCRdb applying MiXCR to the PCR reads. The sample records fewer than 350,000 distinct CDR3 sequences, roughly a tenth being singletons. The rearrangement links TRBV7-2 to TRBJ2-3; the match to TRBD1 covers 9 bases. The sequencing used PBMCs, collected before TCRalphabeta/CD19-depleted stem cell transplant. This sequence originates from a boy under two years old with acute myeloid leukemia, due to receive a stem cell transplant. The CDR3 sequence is CASSLGTGVGGDTQYF. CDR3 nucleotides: TGTGCCAGCAGCTTAGGGACAGGGGTTGGCGGAGATACGCAGTATTTT.